This T cell receptor (beta chain) is from a study of T-cell reconstitution after alpha-beta-depleted transplantation in children. Study-wide results and limits: From newly produced T cells came most of the T-cell counts and diversity one year after transplant. Roughly two months post-transplant, alpha-beta T cells reportedly originated from several hundred graft clones that had expanded.

A note on this clonotype: Its antigen is not identified.

Trimming took 5 bases from V and 4 from J, leaving 8 bases between them. This CDR3 region has 13 residues. Per germline, CDR1 WSHSY and CDR2 SAAADI. Unique molecular identifiers were incorporated into the prepared TCRbeta library. Using its own MiXCR run on the PCR reads, TCRdb lists one record per CDR3 protein. The top ten hold more than 4.5% of the sample, which has hundreds of thousands of distinct CDR3 sequences, approximately 24% seen once. Sequencing was performed on PBMCs, mostly from graft donor cells, taken 360 days after TCRalphabeta/CD19-depleted stem cell transplant. The receptor was derived from a female patient between 2 and 15 years old who had a stem cell transplant for congenital amegakaryocytic thrombocytopenia, so the T cells may come from the graft donor. The chain carries TRBV10-2 and TRBJ2-2, with a possible D match to TRBD2 (6 bases). The CDR3 sequence is CASSKTSTGELFF. The CDR3 nucleotides are TGCGCCAGCAGTAAGACTAGCACCGGGGAGCTGTTTTTT.